This TCR beta chain comes out of a study of cytomegalovirus exposure and HLA in healthy donors. As to this clone: Its antigen is not known.

The study, taken as a whole, reports: Cytomegalovirus status was reportedly diagnosed by the classifier with high specificity and sensitivity.

It was with 60 Vbeta and 13 Jbeta primers that the PCR ran. Original data processing: Roughly 9.9 million shared chains were among the 80 million or so unique TCR beta chains that a later analysis counted. Produced via immunoSEQ multiplex PCR; TCRdb's table is partial and in-frame only. The V and J calls and clone size come from that table; D and trimming were worked out from the DNA. Seen in this sample are under 70,000 clones; the ten most common clones hold about 2.1%. Deletions cut 7 bases from V and 6 bases from J, with 15 bases between. The germline CDR1 and CDR2 sequences are SQVTM and ANQGSEA. This CDR3 has 12 residues.

This chain uses TRBV29-1 with TRBJ1-1, with D tentatively TRBD1 (5 bases). This TCR derives from a woman under 30 in good health and CMV-seronegative. Sequencing was done on a sample of PBMCs. The CDR3 loop is CSAPGGKAEAFF. CDR3 sequence (DNA): TGCAGCGCACCCGGGGGTAAAGCTGAAGCTTTCTTT.